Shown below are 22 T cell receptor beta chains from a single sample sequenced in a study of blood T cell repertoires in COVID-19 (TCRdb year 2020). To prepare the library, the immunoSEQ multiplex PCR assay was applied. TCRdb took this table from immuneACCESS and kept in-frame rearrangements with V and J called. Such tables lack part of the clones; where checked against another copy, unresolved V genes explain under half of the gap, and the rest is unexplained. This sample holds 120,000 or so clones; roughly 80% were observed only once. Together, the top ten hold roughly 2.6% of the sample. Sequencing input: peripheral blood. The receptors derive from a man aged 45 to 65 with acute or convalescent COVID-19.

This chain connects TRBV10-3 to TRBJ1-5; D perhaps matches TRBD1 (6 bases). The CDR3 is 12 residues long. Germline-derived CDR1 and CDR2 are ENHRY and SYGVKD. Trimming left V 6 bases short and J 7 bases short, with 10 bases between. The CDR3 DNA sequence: TGTGCCATCAGACAGGGCGGCCAGCCCCAGCATTTT. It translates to CAIRQGGQPQHF.

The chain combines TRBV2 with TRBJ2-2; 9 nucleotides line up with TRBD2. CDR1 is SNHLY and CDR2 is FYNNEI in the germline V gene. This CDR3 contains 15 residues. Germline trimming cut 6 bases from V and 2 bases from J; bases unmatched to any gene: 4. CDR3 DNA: TGTGCCAGCAGCCTTAGCGGGAGAAACACCGGGGAGCTGTTTTTT. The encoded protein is CASSLSGRNTGELFF.

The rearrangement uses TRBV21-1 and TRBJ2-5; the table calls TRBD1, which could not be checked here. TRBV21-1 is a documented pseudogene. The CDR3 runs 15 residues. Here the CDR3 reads CASSSRGMDQETQYF. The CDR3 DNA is TGTGCCAGCAGCAGTAGGGGGATGGACCAAGAGACCCAGTACTTC.

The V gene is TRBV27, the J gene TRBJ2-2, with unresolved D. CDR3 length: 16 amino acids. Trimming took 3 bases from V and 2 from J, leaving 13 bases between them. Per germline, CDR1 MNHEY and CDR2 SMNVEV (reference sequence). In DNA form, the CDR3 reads TGTGCCAGCAGTTTCTTCCGGGTCACCAACACCGGGGAGCTGTTTTTT. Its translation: CASSFFRVTNTGELFF.

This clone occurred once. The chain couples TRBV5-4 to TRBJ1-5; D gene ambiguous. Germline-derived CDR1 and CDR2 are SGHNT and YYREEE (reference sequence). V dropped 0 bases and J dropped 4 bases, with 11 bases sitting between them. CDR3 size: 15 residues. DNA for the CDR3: TGTGCCAGCAGCTTGGGGCCAGTTCCGAATCAGCCCCAGCATTTT. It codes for CASSLGPVPNQPQHF.

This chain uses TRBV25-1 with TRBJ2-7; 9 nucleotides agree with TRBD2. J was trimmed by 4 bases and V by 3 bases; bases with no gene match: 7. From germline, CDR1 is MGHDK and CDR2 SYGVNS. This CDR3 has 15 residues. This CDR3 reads CASSDPGTSQYEQYF. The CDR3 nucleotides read TGTGCCAGCAGTGACCCCGGGACTAGCCAGTACGAGCAGTACTTC.

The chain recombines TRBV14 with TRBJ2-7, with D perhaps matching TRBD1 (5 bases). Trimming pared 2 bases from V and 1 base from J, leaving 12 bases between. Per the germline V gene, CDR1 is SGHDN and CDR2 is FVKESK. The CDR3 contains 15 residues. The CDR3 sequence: CASSQRPGQSYEQYF. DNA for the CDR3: TGTGCCAGCAGCCAAAGACCAGGGCAATCCTACGAGCAGTACTTC. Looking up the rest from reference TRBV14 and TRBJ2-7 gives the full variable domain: EAGVTQFPSHSVIEKGQTVTLRCDPISGHDNLYWYRRVMGKEIKFLLHFVKESKQDESGMPNNRFLAERTGGTYSTLKVQPAELEDSGVYFCASSQRPGQSYEQYFGPGTRLTVT.

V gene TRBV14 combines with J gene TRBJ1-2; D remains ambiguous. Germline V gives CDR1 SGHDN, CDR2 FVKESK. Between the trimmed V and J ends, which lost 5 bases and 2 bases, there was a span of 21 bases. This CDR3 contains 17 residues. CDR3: CASSARPGSSGNYGYTF. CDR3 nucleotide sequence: TGTGCCAGCAGCGCGCGGCCGGGGTCCTCGGGGAACTATGGCTACACCTTC.

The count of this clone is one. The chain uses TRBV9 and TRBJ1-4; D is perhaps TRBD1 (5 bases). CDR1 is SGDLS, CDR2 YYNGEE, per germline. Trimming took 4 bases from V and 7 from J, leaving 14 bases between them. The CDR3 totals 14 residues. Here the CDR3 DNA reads TGTGCCAGCAGCTTAGGGGCAGTGAGTGAAAAACTGTTTTTT. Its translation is CASSLGAVSEKLFF.

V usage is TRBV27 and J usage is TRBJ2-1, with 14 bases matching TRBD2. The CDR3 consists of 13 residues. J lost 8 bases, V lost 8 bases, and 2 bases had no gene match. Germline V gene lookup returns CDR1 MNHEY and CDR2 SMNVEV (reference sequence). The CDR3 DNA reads TGTGCCAGCGGGACTAGCGGGAGCCATGAGCAGTTCTTC. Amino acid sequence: CASGTSGSHEQFF.

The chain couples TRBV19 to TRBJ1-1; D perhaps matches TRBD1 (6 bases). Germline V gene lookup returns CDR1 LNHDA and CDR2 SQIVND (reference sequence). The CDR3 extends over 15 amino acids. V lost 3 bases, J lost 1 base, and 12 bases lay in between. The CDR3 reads CASSIQTGANTEAFF. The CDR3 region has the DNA TGTGCCAGTAGTATTCAGACAGGTGCGAACACTGAAGCTTTCTTT.

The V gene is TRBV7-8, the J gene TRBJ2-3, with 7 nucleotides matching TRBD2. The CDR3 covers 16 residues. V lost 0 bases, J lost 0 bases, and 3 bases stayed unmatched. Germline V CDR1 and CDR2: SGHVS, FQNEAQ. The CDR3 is CASSLASGASTDTQYF. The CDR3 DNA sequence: TGTGCCAGCAGCTTAGCGAGCGGGGCTAGCACAGATACGCAGTATTTT. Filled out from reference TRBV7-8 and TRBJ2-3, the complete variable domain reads GAGVSQSPRYKVAKRGQDVALRCDPISGHVSLFWYQQALGQGPEFLTYFQNEAQLDKSGLPSDRFFAERPEGSVSTLKIQRTQQEDSAVYLCASSLASGASTDTQYFGPGTRLTVL.

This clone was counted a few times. CDR3 sequence reads: CATSSPGGTGELFF. In DNA form, the CDR3 reads TGTGCCACCAGCAGCCCAGGGGGCACCGGGGAGCTGTTTTTT. The chain links TRBV15 to TRBJ2-2; 7 bases agree with TRBD1. After removal of 3 bases from V and 4 bases from J, the junction contained 2 bases not matched to a gene. The germline V gene encodes CDR1 LNHNV and CDR2 YYDKDF (reference sequence). The CDR3 totals 14 residues.

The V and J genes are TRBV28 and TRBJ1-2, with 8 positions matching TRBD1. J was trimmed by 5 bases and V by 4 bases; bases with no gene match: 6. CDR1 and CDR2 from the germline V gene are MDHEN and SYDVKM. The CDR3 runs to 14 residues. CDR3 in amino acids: CASSSPGQEYGYTF. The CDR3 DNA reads TGTGCCAGCAGTTCACCGGGACAGGAATATGGCTACACCTTC.

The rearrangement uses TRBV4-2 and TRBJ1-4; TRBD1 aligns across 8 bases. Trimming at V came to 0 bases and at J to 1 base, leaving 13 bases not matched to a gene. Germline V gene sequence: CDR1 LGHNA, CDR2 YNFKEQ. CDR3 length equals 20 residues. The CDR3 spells CASSQDQLRGPIRTNEKLFF. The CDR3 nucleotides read TGTGCCAGCAGCCAAGACCAACTCAGGGGGCCGATCCGAACTAATGAAAAACTGTTTTTT.

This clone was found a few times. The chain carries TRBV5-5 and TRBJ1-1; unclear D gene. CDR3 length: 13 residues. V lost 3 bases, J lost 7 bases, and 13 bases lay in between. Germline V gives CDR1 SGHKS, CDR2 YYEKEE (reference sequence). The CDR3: CASSSGGIDEAFF. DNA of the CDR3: TGTGCCAGCAGCTCGGGTGGCATTGATGAAGCTTTCTTT.

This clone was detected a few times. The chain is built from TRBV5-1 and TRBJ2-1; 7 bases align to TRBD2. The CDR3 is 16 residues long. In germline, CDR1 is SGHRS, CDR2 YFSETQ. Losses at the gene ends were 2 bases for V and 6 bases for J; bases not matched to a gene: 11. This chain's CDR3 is CASSFSGGLDANEQFF. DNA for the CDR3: TGCGCCAGCAGCTTCAGCGGTGGACTAGACGCCAATGAGCAGTTCTTC.

The CDR3 region is CASSGQGLNYEQYF. The CDR3 DNA follows: TGTGCCAGTAGCGGACAGGGATTGAACTACGAGCAGTACTTC. V and J are TRBV19 and TRBJ2-7, with 8 bases matching TRBD1. The CDR3 runs 14 residues. CDR1 and CDR2 (germline): LNHDA, SQIVND (reference sequence). Trimming at V came to 6 bases and at J to 3 bases, leaving 7 bases not matched to a gene.

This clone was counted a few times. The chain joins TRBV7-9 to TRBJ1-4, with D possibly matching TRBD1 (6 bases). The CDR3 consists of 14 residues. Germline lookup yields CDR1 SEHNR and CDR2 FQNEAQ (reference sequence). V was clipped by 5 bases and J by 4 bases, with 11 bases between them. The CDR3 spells CASSLTGYNEKLFF. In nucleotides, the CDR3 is TGTGCCAGCAGCCTAACAGGGTATAATGAAAAACTGTTTTTT. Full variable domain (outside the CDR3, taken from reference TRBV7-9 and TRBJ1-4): DTGVSQNPRHKITKRGQNVTFRCDPISEHNRLYWYRQTLGQGPEFLTYFQNEAQLEKSRLLSDRFSAERPKGSFSTLEIQRTEQGDSAMYLCASSLTGYNEKLFFGSGTQLSVL.

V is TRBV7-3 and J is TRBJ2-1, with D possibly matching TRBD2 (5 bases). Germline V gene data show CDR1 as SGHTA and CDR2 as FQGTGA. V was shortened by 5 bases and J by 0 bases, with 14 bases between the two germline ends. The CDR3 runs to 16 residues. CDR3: CASSPSQLSSYNEQFF. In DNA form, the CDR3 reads TGTGCCAGCAGCCCTAGCCAGTTGAGCTCCTACAATGAGCAGTTCTTC.

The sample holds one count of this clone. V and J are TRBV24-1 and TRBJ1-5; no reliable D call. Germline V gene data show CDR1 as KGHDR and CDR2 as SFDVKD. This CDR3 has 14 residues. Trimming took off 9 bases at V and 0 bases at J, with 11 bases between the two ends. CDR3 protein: CATGPLVSNQPQHF. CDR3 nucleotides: TGTGCCACCGGGCCCTTGGTTAGCAATCAGCCCCAGCATTTT.

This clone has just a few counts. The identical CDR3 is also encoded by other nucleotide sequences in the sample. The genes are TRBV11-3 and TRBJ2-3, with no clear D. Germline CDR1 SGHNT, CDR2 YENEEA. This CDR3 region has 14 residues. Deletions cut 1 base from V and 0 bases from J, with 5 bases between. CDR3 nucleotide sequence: TGTGCCAGCAGCTTAGGCAGGAGCACAGATACGCAGTATTTT. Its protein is CASSLGRSTDTQYF.